Detailed here is one T cell receptor (beta chain). The Seattle site enrolled patients during active infection and followed them longitudinally. The data are from a study of blood T cell repertoires in COVID-19. About the study: The United States, Italy and Spain were the sources of the acute and convalescent COVID-19 samples. PBMCs, B-cell-depleted T cells, or T cells were the source of the cDNA or gDNA that made up the material.

The CDR3 covers 15 residues. V shed 7 bases and J 6 bases; nucleotides not matched to a gene: 10. Germline CDR1 reads MNHEY; CDR2 reads SVGAGI. Per the authors' pipeline: It was from reference gene primer amplification that nucleated cell counts were estimated. Sequencing used immunoSEQ multiplex PCR; TCRdb keeps in-frame clones, though not all of them. V and J calls and clone size come straight from that table; D and trimming were deduced from the DNA. The sample shows over 150,000 clones, 85% to 90% of them seen only once. Sequencing input: peripheral blood. The origin of this receptor is a woman in her sixties or seventies with COVID-19, enrolled during active disease. The rearrangement uses TRBV6-5 and TRBJ1-5; TRBD1 matches at 9 bases. The CDR3 DNA sequence: TGTGCCAGCAAACCATGGACAGGGGTGGTTCAGCCCCAGCATTTT. Translating gives CASKPWTGVVQPQHF.